This TCR beta chain was sequenced for a study of spatial heterogeneity in lung cancer. About the study: The library had UMIs, and each TCR and UMI pair averaged more than ten raw reads. Whole-study results and caveats: Counts that tracked tumor mutation counts were those of expanded intratumoral alpha and beta TCRs. Of the expanded TCRs, ubiquitous and regional counts tracked the counts of ubiquitous and regional nonsynonymous mutations, respectively.

Per the germline V gene, CDR1 is MNHNY and CDR2 is SVGAGI (reference sequence). Trimming took off 4 bases at V and 9 bases at J, with 22 bases between the two ends. The CDR3 totals 16 residues. This clonotype was seen at least ten times. What it binds is unknown. Regarding time point: sample taken at primary tumor resection. Samples came from around 70 TRACERx patients with untreated early-stage lung cancer. The authors sequenced whole RNA from tumor, nontumor lung or frozen PBMC without sorting. TCRdb reprocessed the 5' RACE reads via MiXCR and lists one record per CDR3 protein. The sample has approximately 23,000 distinct CDR3 sequences, 4.8% seen once.

The material was lung tumor tissue, obtained at surgery. This clonotype was sampled from a male donor with early-stage non-small cell lung cancer. This sequence joins TRBV6-6 and TRBJ2-1; D remains ambiguous. The CDR3 nucleotides are TGTGCCAGCAGTTCACCCCTAGGATTAAGGTTGGGTGAGCAGTTCTTC. This gives the protein CASSSPLGLRLGEQFF.